These 20 T cell receptor beta chains came from one sample sequenced in a study of T cells in Graves' hyperthyroidism and ophthalmopathy. Using RNA transcripts as the source, TCR beta CDR3 regions were amplified. With the HTBI primer set, the TCR CDR3 went through a first round of RT-PCR. TCRdb reprocessed the multiplex PCR reads with MiXCR, giving one entry per CDR3 protein. The sample lists hundreds of thousands of distinct CDR3 sequences, approximately 15% seen once, with roughly 5.7% in the top ten. What was sequenced was blood. The receptors were sampled from a woman under 40 with Graves' hyperthyroidism that later progressed to Graves' ophthalmopathy.

In this sample, this clonotype turned up a few times. The chain employs TRBV12-3 or TRBV12-4 and TRBJ2-7; 11 bases line up with TRBD2. Trimming took 0 bases from V and 4 from J; bases not matched to a gene: 8. CDR3 length: 17 amino acids. CDR3 sequence reads: CASSLAPDSGRAYEQYF. Written as DNA, the CDR3 is TGTGCCAGCAGTTTAGCCCCCGATAGCGGGAGGGCTTACGAGCAGTACTTC.

This clonotype has a handful of counts. The CDR3 DNA sequence: TGTGCCAGCAGCCCACAGGGGGAGGATCAGCCCCAGCATTTT. This sequence encodes CASSPQGEDQPQHF. The gene calls are TRBV7-9 and TRBJ1-5; TRBD1 matches 8 bases. This CDR3 has 14 amino acids. The germline V gene has CDR1 SEHNR and CDR2 FQNEAQ (reference sequence). Trimming took 5 bases from V and 5 from J; bases not matched to a gene: 5.

This clonotype was detected a few times. The chain is built from TRBV6-2 or TRBV6-3 and TRBJ2-1, with 13 positions matching TRBD2. V gave up 2 bases and J gave up 7 bases; unmatched junction bases: 5. This CDR3 region has 16 residues. The germline CDR1 and CDR2 sequences are MNHEY and SVGEGT. The CDR3 nucleotides read TGTGCCAGCAGTTACGGGACTAGCGGGATTATGAATGAGCAGTTCTTC. Translating gives CASSYGTSGIMNEQFF.

This clonotype was recorded at least ten times. V is TRBV7-9 and J is TRBJ2-1, with 9 bases identical to TRBD1. J was trimmed by 1 base and V by 5 bases; bases with no gene match: 6. Per germline, CDR1 SEHNR and CDR2 FQNEAQ (reference sequence). This CDR3 contains 16 residues. The CDR3 here is CASSPRTGESYNEQFF. CDR3 bases: TGTGCCAGCAGCCCGCGGACAGGGGAATCCTACAATGAGCAGTTCTTC.

This clonotype was counted many times. The chain is built from TRBV7-9 and TRBJ2-7, with 7 bases lining up with TRBD2. Germline V CDR1 and CDR2: SEHNR, FQNEAQ (reference sequence). The CDR3 extends over 15 amino acids. The V and J ends lost 4 bases and 3 bases, in that order; junction bases with no gene match: 9. This CDR3 reads CASSSEAGRVYEQYF. In DNA, the CDR3 is TGTGCCAGCAGCTCCGAAGCGGGGCGGGTCTACGAGCAGTACTTC.

This clonotype was found a few times. This may stem from a read error, because a much larger clone lies one nucleotide away. The CDR3: CASSFTGGTMVSTEAFF. The CDR3 nucleotides are TGTGCCAGCAGTTTTACAGGGGGCACGATGGTGAGCACTGAAGCTTTCTTT. The V call is TRBV12-3 or TRBV12-4, the J call TRBJ1-1, with 9 bases fitting TRBD1. The V and J ends lost 3 bases and 4 bases, in that order; junction bases with no gene match: 12. The CDR3 contains 17 residues.

Ten or more counts support this clonotype. The chain couples TRBV6-1 to TRBJ2-1, with D possibly TRBD1 on 6 matching bases. The CDR3 runs to 14 residues. Trimming took off 6 bases at V and 8 bases at J, with 17 bases between the two ends. Germline CDR1 and CDR2: MNHNS and SASEGT. The CDR3 region is CASRPGQWSDEQFF. The CDR3 DNA reads TGTGCCAGCAGGCCCGGACAGTGGAGCGATGAGCAGTTCTTC.

Of note for this clonotype: Being one base from a much bigger clone, this may be a read error. The chain has TRBV10-3 and TRBJ2-3, with D perhaps TRBD1 (5 bases). Germline V lookup: CDR1 ENHRY, CDR2 SYGVKD. The CDR3 consists of 13 residues. The CDR3 nucleotides read TGTGCCATCAGGGGGCGCAGCACAGATGCGCAGTATTTT. Translating gives CAIRGRSTDAQYF.

This clonotype was observed a handful of times. A much larger clone differs by one base, so this may be a read error. The chain is built from TRBV11-3 and TRBJ2-5, with 13 bases lining up with TRBD2. V lost 0 bases to trimming and J lost 6 bases; unmatched junction nucleotides: 1. Looked up from germline, CDR1 is SGHNT and CDR2 is YENEEA. The CDR3 spans 15 residues. The CDR3 DNA sequence: TGTGCCAGCAGCTTAGAACTAGCGGGAGGGCAGACCCAGTACTTC. Protein product: CASSLELAGGQTQYF.

V gene TRBV5-1 combines with J gene TRBJ2-2; no firm D call. The CDR3 runs 16 residues. With 0 bases removed from V and 2 bases from J, the gap between germline ends came to 11 bases. Looked up from germline, CDR1 is SGHRS and CDR2 is YFSETQ. CDR3 nucleotide sequence: TGCGCCAGCAGCTTGGGGGGAACAGACAACACCGGGGAGCTGTTTTTT. Encoded protein: CASSLGGTDNTGELFF.

There are many counts of this clonotype. The chain uses TRBV12-5 and TRBJ2-1; 8 positions match TRBD1. From germline, CDR1 is LGHNT and CDR2 FRNRAP. V was clipped by 4 bases and J by 0 bases; unmatched bases: 17. The CDR3 runs 20 residues. CDR3 residues: CASGWDRTGRAVNSYNEQFF. For the CDR3, the DNA is TGTGCTAGTGGTTGGGACCGGACAGGGAGAGCGGTAAACTCCTACAATGAGCAGTTCTTC.

This clonotype was observed at least ten times. The chain is built from TRBV12-3 or TRBV12-4 and TRBJ2-2; D remains ambiguous. CDR3 length equals 14 residues. The V and J ends lost 6 bases and 4 bases respectively, with 12 bases between them. CDR3 in DNA: TGTGCCAGCAGCCCCGGGTCGGGCACCGGGGAGCTGTTTTTT. Its protein is CASSPGSGTGELFF.

The V gene is TRBV9, the J gene TRBJ2-7, with 7 nucleotides matching TRBD1. The end of the DNA fits TRBJ2-1 better, so the J call may be wrong. The CDR3 runs to 16 residues. The germline gives CDR1 SGDLS, CDR2 YYNGEE. CDR3 amino acids: CASSVLPGQPTYEQFF. The CDR3, as DNA: TGTGCCAGCAGCGTACTTCCGGGACAGCCGACCTACGAGCAGTTCTTC.

This clonotype occurred many times. This chain uses TRBV11-1 with TRBJ2-1; 9 bases map to TRBD2. V lost 1 base, J lost 6 bases, and 4 bases stayed unmatched. CDR1 is SGHAT and CDR2 is FQDESV in the germline V gene (reference sequence). CDR3 length equals 15 residues. CDR3 nucleotide sequence: TGTGCCAGCAGCTTAGACTATAGCGGGAGCAATGAGCAGTTCTTC. It specifies CASSLDYSGSNEQFF.

Concerning this clonotype: At one boundary the junction diverges from the germline segment, which might be a read error. This rearrangement joins TRBV7-6 to TRBJ2-1, with 8 bases identical to TRBD2. Per the germline V gene, CDR1 is SGHVS and CDR2 is FNYEAQ. The CDR3 loop spans 12 amino acids. CDR3 bases: TGTGCCAGCAGCTACCTGGGACTAGATCTACTCTTC. It encodes CASSYLGLDLLF.

A few counts support this clonotype. The V gene is TRBV10-3, the J gene TRBJ2-2; D is ambiguous. Germline lookup yields CDR1 ENHRY and CDR2 SYGVKD. The V and J ends lost 2 bases and 2 bases respectively, with 3 bases between them. The CDR3 totals 13 residues. CDR3 region: CAISEVNTGELFF. Written as DNA, the CDR3 is TGTGCCATCAGTGAGGTAAACACCGGGGAGCTGTTTTTT.

The table lists this clonotype with a few counts. The chain links TRBV15 to TRBJ2-7; 7 nucleotides agree with TRBD2. Germline V gives CDR1 LNHNV, CDR2 YYDKDF (reference sequence). Trimming removed 3 bases from V and 4 bases from J; junction bases left unmatched: 18. This CDR3 region has 18 residues. CDR3 in amino acids: CATSSEGAPSGDFYEQYF. The CDR3 DNA follows: TGTGCCACCAGCAGCGAAGGGGCACCTAGCGGAGATTTTTACGAGCAGTACTTC.

At least ten counts were recorded for this clonotype. The chain is built from TRBV18 and TRBJ1-2; D is uncertain. The germline V gene has CDR1 KGHSH and CDR2 LQKENI. V was pared by 3 bases and J by 4 bases, with 9 bases between. The CDR3 sequence is 13 residues long. CDR3: CASSPLDVYGYTF. DNA of the CDR3: TGTGCCAGCTCACCTTTGGACGTCTATGGCTACACCTTC.

This clonotype was seen more than once but under ten times. The V call is TRBV4-3, the J call TRBJ2-3; D is unclear. The CDR3 is 14 amino acids. CDR1 and CDR2 from the germline V gene are LGHNA and YSLEER. Trimming took 3 bases from V and 2 from J, leaving 9 bases between them. In DNA, the CDR3 is TGCGCCAGCAGCCATGGCCGCCCCACAGATACGCAGTATTTT. Its protein is CASSHGRPTDTQYF.

The chain has TRBV25-1 and TRBJ1-2, with unresolved D. This CDR3 region has 11 residues. Germline assignment: CDR1 MGHDK and CDR2 SYGVNS. V gave up 4 bases and J gave up 7 bases, with 7 bases separating them. The CDR3 nucleotides are TGTGCCAGCAGTGGGCAGATTGGCTACACCTTC. Translation: CASSGQIGYTF.